These 13 T cell receptor beta chains originate from one sample sequenced in a study of shared clonotypes between healthy human individuals. Repertoires were generated with immunoSEQ multiplex PCR, while TCRdb's copy carries only in-frame clones and drops some. The sample has approximately 1,000,000 clones, approximately 75% seen once. The sequencing input was memory CD4+ T cells from PBMCs. Subset in this sample: CD45RA-negative fraction. The receptors derive from a man aged 18 to 35 in good health. Some clones in this sample may be carry-over from other donors' samples.

This chain connects TRBV7-9 to TRBJ2-2, with 9 positions matching TRBD1. Germline V gene lookup returns CDR1 SEHNR and CDR2 FQNEAQ (reference sequence). The CDR3 spans 15 residues. V shed 5 bases and J 6 bases; nucleotides not matched to a gene: 7. The CDR3 loop reads CASSPDRGFPGELFF. The CDR3 nucleotides read TGTGCCAGCAGCCCGGACAGGGGTTTCCCCGGGGAGCTGTTTTTT.

The chain recombines TRBV9 with TRBJ2-1; no firm D call. Germline lookup yields CDR1 SGDLS and CDR2 YYNGEE. This CDR3 has 13 residues. Trimming cost V 7 bases and J 2 bases, with 10 bases left between them. CDR3 DNA sequence: TGTGCCAGCGGAGCTAGAACCTACAATGAGCAGTTCTTC. Translating gives CASGARTYNEQFF.

This clone has only one observation. This chain links TRBV10-3 with TRBJ2-5, with 8 bases that match TRBD2. Germline CDR1 reads ENHRY; CDR2 reads SYGVKD. This CDR3 is 15 amino acids long. J was trimmed by 3 bases and V by 5 bases; bases with no gene match: 8. The CDR3 nucleotides are TGTGCCATCAGTACCCCCCGGGGGGGGGAAGAGACCCAGTACTTC. This translates into CAISTPRGGEETQYF.

This clone was observed a handful of times. J is TRBJ2-1 and V is TRBV11-2, with a tentative D call TRBD2 (5 bases). The CDR3 is made up of 17 amino acids. The V and J ends lost 3 bases and 0 bases respectively, with 15 bases between them. Germline loops: CDR1 SGHAT, CDR2 FQNNGV. CDR3 loop: CASSFMPGIGSYNEQFF. In DNA, the CDR3 is TGTGCCAGCAGCTTCATGCCCGGGATAGGCTCCTACAATGAGCAGTTCTTC. Based on the CDR3 plus reference TRBV11-2 and TRBJ2-1, the full variable domain is EAGVAQSPRYKIIEKRQSVAFWCNPISGHATLYWYQQILGQGPKLLIQFQNNGVVDDSQLPKDRFSAERLKGVDSTLKIQPAKLEDSAVYLCASSFMPGIGSYNEQFFGPGTRLTVL.

Details on this clone: This likely came from a read error, as a far larger clone is one base away. J is TRBJ1-1 and V is TRBV29-1, with D maybe TRBD1 (6 bases). Germline-derived CDR1 and CDR2 are SQVTM and ANQGSEA. The CDR3 loop spans 14 amino acids. DNA for the CDR3: TGCAGCGTTGTACCGGGGGGCGATTTCACTGAAGCTCTCTTT. It codes for CSVVPGGDFTEALF. Variable domain in full (rest from reference TRBV29-1 and TRBJ1-1): SAVISQKPSRDICQRGTSLTIQCQVDSQVTMMFWYRQQPGQSLTLIATANQGSEATYESGFVIDKFPISRPNLTFSTLTVSNMSPEDSSIYLCSVVPGGDFTEALFGQGTRLTVV.

This chain links TRBV9 with TRBJ1-3, with D tentatively TRBD1 (6 bases). Trimming removed 1 base from V and 0 bases from J, with 14 bases in between. The CDR3 spans 17 residues. Germline V CDR1 and CDR2: SGDLS, YYNGEE. The CDR3 loop reads CASSVRGDVISGNTIYF. DNA of the CDR3: TGTGCCAGCAGCGTAAGGGGGGACGTAATCTCTGGAAACACCATATATTTT.

The chain combines TRBV7-9 with TRBJ1-4; TRBD1 matches 10 bases. This CDR3 is 14 amino acids long. V trimming: 3 bases; J trimming: 8 bases; junction bases outside the gene matches: 3. Germline V gene lookup returns CDR1 SEHNR and CDR2 FQNEAQ (reference sequence). CDR3 amino acids: CASSFGQGGEKLFF. The CDR3 coding sequence is TGTGCCAGCAGCTTCGGACAGGGGGGCGAAAAACTGTTTTTT.

On this clone: Other DNA sequences within the sample encode an identical CDR3. The chain carries TRBV6-1 and TRBJ1-1; 10 bases agree with TRBD1. Trimming took 5 bases from V and 5 from J; bases not matched to a gene: 5. Germline V CDR1 and CDR2: MNHNS, SASEGT. The CDR3 runs to 14 residues. CDR3 in DNA: TGTGCCAGCAGTCCTCGGACAGGGGGGACTGAAGCTTTCTTT. It yields the protein CASSPRTGGTEAFF.

This clone turned up a few times. The sample has other DNA sequences that encode this CDR3 too. The genes are TRBV11-3 and TRBJ2-3, with D maybe TRBD1 (5 bases). Trimming shortened V by 0 bases and J by 5 bases, and 6 bases separated the two germline ends. Germline CDR1 and CDR2: SGHNT and YENEEA. CDR3 length: 13 amino acids. CDR3 loop: CASSLDQGDTQYF. The CDR3, as DNA: TGTGCCAGCAGCTTAGATCAGGGAGATACGCAGTATTTT.

The chain links TRBV27 to TRBJ2-1; 8 positions match TRBD2. CDR1 is MNHEY and CDR2 is SMNVEV in the germline V gene (reference sequence). V shed 6 bases, J shed 3 bases, and the junction held 13 bases outside the gene matches. The CDR3 runs to 17 residues. As DNA, the CDR3 is TGTGCCAGCAGCACCCTCGTTGCGGGAGGCCTCTACAATGAGCAGTTCTTC. Amino acid sequence: CASSTLVAGGLYNEQFF.

The chain uses TRBV19 and TRBJ2-3; possible D gene TRBD1, 6 bases. CDR1 is LNHDA and CDR2 is SQIVND in the germline V gene (reference sequence). V was trimmed by 5 bases and J by 2 bases, leaving 14 bases between them. The CDR3 contains 15 residues. The CDR3: CASSWGQGLTDTQYF. The DNA of the CDR3 is TGTGCCAGTAGTTGGGGGCAAGGGCTCACAGATACGCAGTATTTT.

The chain joins TRBV5-1 to TRBJ2-1, with TRBD2 identical over 15 bases. The germline V gene has CDR1 SGHRS and CDR2 YFSETQ. Trimming at V came to 4 bases and at J to 8 bases, leaving 7 bases not matched to a gene. This CDR3 is built from 16 residues. The CDR3 DNA reads as TGCGCCAGCAGCCGGACTAGCGGGAGGGCCATCGATGAGCAGTTCTTC. Protein sequence: CASSRTSGRAIDEQFF.

Details on this clone: Since a far larger clone is one base different, this is likely a read error. V gene TRBV5-1 combines with J gene TRBJ2-7, with D unclear. Germline V CDR1 and CDR2: SGHRS, YFSETQ. Trimming cost V 4 bases and J 2 bases, with 4 bases left between them. The CDR3 runs to 11 residues. DNA for the CDR3: TGCGCCAGCAGCACCACCTACGAGCAGTACTTC. This encodes CASSTTYEQYF.